This T cell receptor (beta chain) was sequenced during a study of identical twins. Template switching (which added a universal primer site) was used, and cDNA carried unique molecular identifiers. MiXCR, run by TCRdb on the 5' RACE reads, gives a single entry per CDR3 protein. The sample carries about 660,000 distinct CDR3 sequences, over 8.5% recorded once. Trimming left V 7 bases short and J 8 bases short, with 15 bases between. Germline CDR1 MNHNS, CDR2 SASEGT. The CDR3 contains 13 residues. Study conclusions and caveats: Sequences that were beta out-of-frame showed weaker excess twin sharing. Possibly, invariant MAIT and iNKT cells partly confounded zero-insertion analyses.

This clonotype appeared many times. What it recognizes is unknown. These data were also filed under a second study, of yellow fever vaccine responses in identical twins.

The chain carries TRBV6-1 and TRBJ2-1; D is perhaps TRBD1 or TRBD2 (5 bases each). The specimen was PBMCs. The sequence came from a woman aged 18-30 years in good health. The CDR3 region is CASIGASLYEQFF. Here the CDR3 DNA reads TGTGCCAGCATCGGGGCGTCTCTCTATGAGCAGTTCTTC.